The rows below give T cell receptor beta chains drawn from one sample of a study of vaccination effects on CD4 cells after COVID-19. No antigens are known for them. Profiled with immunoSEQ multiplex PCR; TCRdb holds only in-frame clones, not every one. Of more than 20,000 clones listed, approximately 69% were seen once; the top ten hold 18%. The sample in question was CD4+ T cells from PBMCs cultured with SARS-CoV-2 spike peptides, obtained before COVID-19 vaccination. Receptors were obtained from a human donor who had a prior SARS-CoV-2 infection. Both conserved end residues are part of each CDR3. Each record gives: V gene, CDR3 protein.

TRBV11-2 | CASSLVRGHENTEAFF
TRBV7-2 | CASSQKYEQYF
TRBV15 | CATSPDRGHGQPQHF
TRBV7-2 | CASSPSRTVPGELFF
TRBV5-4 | CASSSGQDYEQYF
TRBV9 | CASSVGSSYNSPLHF
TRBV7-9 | CASSRPIAGADTQYF
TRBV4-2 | CASSPLFSGGAYEQYF
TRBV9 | CASSFSGTDTQYF
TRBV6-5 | CASSYGQADSGNTIYF
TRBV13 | CASSTTGERFETQYF
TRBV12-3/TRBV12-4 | CASSPGGSYEQYF
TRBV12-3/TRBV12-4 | CASSWGGQPQHF
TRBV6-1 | CASSERGDRAGYTF
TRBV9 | CASSGTGALAAGELFF
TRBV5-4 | CASSLFEREGSSTDTQYF
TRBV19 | CASSPRGVGEKLFF
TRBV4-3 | CASSQDPPRRVNTEAFF